The entry that follows covers one TCR beta chain sequence. The sample is drawn from a study of blood T cell repertoires in COVID-19. Study information: The study drew acute and convalescent COVID-19 samples from the United States, Italy and Spain. T cells, B-cell-depleted T cells, or PBMCs supplied cDNA or gDNA.

The CDR3 length is 13 residues. CDR1 and CDR2 (germline): MNHNY, SVGAGI (reference sequence). V lost 6 bases and J lost 4, with 12 bases in between. The protocol was immunoSEQ multiplex PCR, while the TCRdb copy is restricted to in-frame clones and leaves out a portion. The sample consists of roughly 260,000 clones, roughly 88% of them appearing once. The receptor was isolated from a woman aged 45-59 years who had recovered from COVID-19. This chain uses TRBV6-6 with TRBJ1-1, with a tentative D call TRBD1 (5 bases). Sequenced sample: PBMCs or T cells enriched from blood (not recorded which). The CDR3 region has the DNA TGTGCCAGCAGGCGGGACGGTGGCACTGAAGCTTTCTTT. Translating gives CASRRDGGTEAFF.